This entry describes one TCR beta chain. This sample stems from a study of T-cell memory formation after mild COVID-19. With 6 bases removed from V and 2 bases from J, the gap between germline ends came to 9 bases. CDR1 and CDR2 from the germline V gene are LNHNV and YYDKDF (reference sequence). The CDR3 has 13 residues. 5'RACE, which relied on constant-segment primers, yielded TCR alpha and TCR beta cDNA libraries carrying sample barcodes and UMIs. In TCRdb, the 5' RACE reads were re-called with MiXCR into one record per CDR3 protein. The table includes roughly 340,000 distinct CDR3 sequences, more than 15% detected once.

The source of this sequence is a man between 18 and 35 years old who had mild COVID-19 (a few samples of this study predate the infection). Cell type and time point are not known. The sequenced material came from PBMCs or a T cell subset sorted from them (not recorded which). The chain couples TRBV15 to TRBJ2-3; TRBD1 might be the D (5 bases). The CDR3 DNA reads as TGTGCCACCAGTGCAGGGAACACAGATACGCAGTATTTT. This sequence encodes CATSAGNTDTQYF.